This T cell receptor beta chain was recovered during a study of blood T cell dynamics during melanoma immunotherapy (TCRdb year 2020). Study-level background: Patients had metastatic melanoma and received first-line pembrolizumab or nivolumab plus ipilimumab as standard of care in the United Kingdom. Peripheral T cell receptor repertoires of metastatic melanoma patients were profiled before and after one cycle of checkpoint inhibitor therapy to find early correlates of response. The training cohort consisted of consecutive patients, while an additional independent group of patients from the same centre was pooled to form an external validation set. Study-wide findings and limitations: The relatively small sample size was acknowledged as something that could potentially limit how far the results can be generalized. Patients who later achieved disease control showed a bifurcated PBMC repertoire reorganization at W3, with increased clonality or increased diversity, unlike progressors. The study could not determine whether the T cell clones driving repertoire changes were melanoma-specific or reflected general immune activation.

In the paper's terms, the time point label means: week 3, after first cycle of checkpoint inhibitor. Blood samples were taken before treatment (T0) and at week 3 (W3), following the first cycle of checkpoint blockade. Except for two patients with rapid clinical progression, response was assessed 12 weeks after the first infusion by RECIST 1.1; disease control meant complete response, partial response or stable disease. Any patient who had received prior systemic cancer treatment, was on concomitant immunosuppressant therapy or had synchronous other active malignancies was excluded. To track both circulating cells and T cell turnover, TCR beta was sequenced from bulk PBMC as well as from plasma cell-free DNA. Lymphoprep and SepMate tubes were used to isolate PBMC from blood, and red cell lysis was then performed. DNA from PBMC and sorted T cell subsets was extracted with QIAamp DNA Blood Mini kits.

A fixed 350 ng of DNA was loaded for every bulk PBMC sample. TCR beta CDR3 sequences were amplified from genomic DNA with the immunoSEQ TCRb Assay kit following manufacturer instructions. The KAPA Library Quantification Kit for Illumina platforms was used to quantify the pooled libraries by qPCR. Sequencing of the pooled libraries was done on an Illumina NextSeq 500, with clustering at about 0.55-1.2 pM. In the paper's pipeline: TCR data were analyzed with immunoSEQ ANALYZER and the R LymphoSeq package. A rearrangement efficiency score was calculated as productive divided by the sum of productive and non-productive CDR3 sequences. Within each patient, timepoints were compared pairwise for clonality, measured with the Gini coefficient, and for diversity, measured with the Renyi index at alpha=1. In LymphoSeq, clonal relatedness was computed with an edit distance of 3 and repertoire similarity was computed with the Bhattacharyya coefficient. To classify response, a linear discriminant analysis based on week-3 changes in clonality and diversity was built with the R MASS and caret packages. TCRdb carries this immuneACCESS record with in-frame sequences only. Its versions omit some clonotypes, under half of them owing to an unresolved V gene in the studies checked, with the rest unexplained. V, J and clone size are taken as reported in that table, and D and trimming were inferred from the DNA itself. Here the sample has about 8,200 clones; approximately 90% occur a single time. The top ten constitute roughly 2% of the sample.

Relative to germline, V is missing 4 bases and J is missing 6 bases, with 4 bases of the junction outside any gene match. Per the germline V gene, LGHNA is the CDR1 and YNFKEQ is the CDR2. Measured from the cysteine to the phenylalanine, the CDR3 is 14 residues long. Only the CDR3 region is kept as DNA, spanning 42 bases read in frame from base 1. Comments on this clone: What this receptor recognizes is not known. No base quality information exists; no much larger clone differs at one position.

The receptor chain draws on TRBV4-2 and TRBJ2-1; TRBD1 aligns with 9 central bases. The sequence was collected from a human donor with melanoma. This specimen consisted of blood, obtained from a patient treated with checkpoint blockade. CDR3 region: CASSPLTGGNEQFF. The bases read TGTGCCAGCAGCCCATTGACAGGGGGCAATGAGCAGTTCTTC.